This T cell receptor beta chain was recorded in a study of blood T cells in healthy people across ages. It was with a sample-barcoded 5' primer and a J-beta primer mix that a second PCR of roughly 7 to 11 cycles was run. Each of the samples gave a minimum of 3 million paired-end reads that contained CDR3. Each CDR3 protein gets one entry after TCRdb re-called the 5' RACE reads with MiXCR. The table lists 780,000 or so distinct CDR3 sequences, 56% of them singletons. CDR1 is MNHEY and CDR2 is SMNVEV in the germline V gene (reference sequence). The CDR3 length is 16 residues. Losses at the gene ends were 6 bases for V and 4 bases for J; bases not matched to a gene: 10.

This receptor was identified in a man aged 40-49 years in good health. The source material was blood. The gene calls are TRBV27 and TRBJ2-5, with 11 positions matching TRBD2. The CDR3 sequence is CASSQTSGVIRETQYF. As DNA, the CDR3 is TGTGCCAGCAGCCAGACTAGCGGGGTAATTCGAGAGACCCAGTACTTC.